This T cell receptor (beta chain) was documented in a study of T cells in Graves' hyperthyroidism and ophthalmopathy. This clonotype was observed a handful of times. The TCR beta CDR3 regions underwent amplification using RNA transcripts as the source. The TCR CDR3 was amplified in a first-round RT-PCR using the HTBI primer set. TCRdb re-derived calls from the multiplex PCR reads in MiXCR, one entry per CDR3 protein. The sample contains a few hundred thousand distinct CDR3 sequences, 15% to 17% of which appear only once. With V trimmed by 5 bases and J by 3 bases, 16 bases remained unmatched. This CDR3 comprises 17 residues. Germline V gene lookup returns CDR1 DFQATT and CDR2 SNEGSKA (reference sequence).

The V and J genes are TRBV20-1 and TRBJ2-1; 7 bases align to TRBD2. The sequenced material came from blood. The source of this sequence is a woman aged 30 to 39 with Graves' hyperthyroidism. The CDR3 loop is CSAHSTPLAELYNEQFF. CDR3 DNA sequence: TGCAGTGCTCATAGCACCCCCCTAGCGGAGCTCTACAATGAGCAGTTCTTC.